This passage covers 3 T cell receptor beta chains from one sample sequenced in a study of cytomegalovirus exposure and HLA in healthy donors. PCR was performed using 60 Vbeta and 13 Jbeta primers. The repertoire was sequenced with immunoSEQ multiplex PCR; TCRdb's copy has only in-frame clones and lacks some. The sample data list 70,000 to 85,000 clones. The sequenced material came from PBMCs. The source of these receptors is a female donor in good health and CMV-seropositive.

The J gene is TRBJ1-2, the V gene TRBV19; possibly TRBD1 for D (5 bases). Germline CDR1 reads LNHDA; CDR2 reads SQIVND (reference sequence). This CDR3 comprises 16 residues. Between the trimmed V and J ends, which lost 4 bases and 4 bases, there was a span of 19 bases. In DNA form, the CDR3 reads TGTGCCAGTAGTACTCGTGACAGTTCGCCCGCCTATGGCTACACCTTC. It specifies CASSTRDSSPAYGYTF.

This chain uses TRBV5-4 with TRBJ1-2; 7 nucleotides agree with TRBD1. Germline V gives CDR1 SGHNT, CDR2 YYREEE (reference sequence). This CDR3 is 13 amino acids long. Unmatched junction bases numbered 4, after V lost 2 bases and J lost 6 bases. CDR3 in amino acids: CASSLDREHGYTF. The CDR3 DNA is TGTGCCAGCAGCTTAGACAGGGAGCATGGCTACACCTTC.

The CDR3 bases are TGTGCCAGTAGCCAGGGGAGCGCTTACGAGCAGTACTTC. Its protein is CASSQGSAYEQYF. The chain uses TRBV19 and TRBJ2-7; tentative D call: TRBD1 (6 bases). V was cut by 6 bases and J by 4 bases, with 13 bases left in between. This CDR3 has 13 amino acids. Germline V CDR1 and CDR2: LNHDA, SQIVND (reference sequence). Using reference TRBV19 and TRBJ2-7 for the parts outside the CDR3, the full variable domain is DGGITQSPKYLFRKEGQNVTLSCEQNLNHDAMYWYRQDPGQGLRLIYYSQIVNDFQKGDIAEGYSVSREKKESFPLTVTSAQKNPTAFYLCASSQGSAYEQYFGPGTRLTVT.